This entry lists 15 T cell receptor beta chains sequenced from one sample in a study of pediatric ulcerative colitis. During colonoscopy, one to two rectal pinch biopsies were collected. Profiling relied on immunoSEQ multiplex PCR, and the TCRdb table lists in-frame clones only, not all of them. The repertoire holds tens of thousands of clones, around 78% seen once, with over 3% in the top ten. The sample consisted of gut tissue. These TCRs come from a girl between 5 and 17 years old with moderate ulcerative colitis.

V usage is TRBV28 and J usage is TRBJ1-2; D is uncertain. The CDR3 sequence is 12 residues long. CDR1 and CDR2 (germline): MDHEN, SYDVKM. Trimming removed 3 bases from V and 8 bases from J, with 10 bases in between. The CDR3 reads CASSLVTEGYTF. CDR3 bases: TGTGCCAGCAGTTTGGTTACGGAAGGCTACACCTTC.

This chain connects TRBV7-9 to TRBJ1-2; possibly TRBD1 for D (6 bases). The germline CDR1 and CDR2 sequences are SEHNR and FQNEAQ (reference sequence). The CDR3 runs 18 residues. Trimming stripped 1 base from V and 0 bases from J, with 18 bases between. For the CDR3, the DNA is TGTGCCAGCAGCTTAGTTGAAGACAGGAGCGAACCTAACTATGGCTACACCTTC. Residues: CASSLVEDRSEPNYGYTF.

The chain has TRBV7-2 and TRBJ1-1; D not resolved. The CDR3 covers 15 residues. The V end was cut by 7 bases, the J end by 1 base, with 16 bases between. Germline values: CDR1 SGHTA, CDR2 FQGNSA. The CDR3 region is CASTHLGRTNTEAFF. The CDR3 DNA sequence: TGTGCCAGCACCCACCTAGGGCGGACGAACACTGAAGCTTTCTTT.

This clone was counted between two and nine times. The chain is built from TRBV30 and TRBJ1-2, with 8 bases matching TRBD1. Germline V CDR1 and CDR2: GTSNPN, SVGIG (reference sequence). The CDR3 consists of 13 residues. V lost 2 bases and J lost 5; bases outside the gene matches: 4. DNA of the CDR3: TGTGCCTGGAGTTTAGGACAGGGTTATGGCTACACCTTC. It yields the protein CAWSLGQGYGYTF.

The chain is built from TRBV6-1 and TRBJ2-1; a possible D gene is TRBD1 (6 bases). Between the trimmed V and J ends, which lost 1 base and 8 bases, there was a span of 15 bases. This CDR3 is built from 15 residues. Looked up from germline, CDR1 is MNHNS and CDR2 is SASEGT. CDR3 region: CASSEESRGLDEQFF. The CDR3, as DNA: TGTGCCAGCAGTGAAGAGTCTAGGGGGTTGGATGAGCAGTTCTTC.

This clone was seen a handful of times. The genes are TRBV6-5 and TRBJ2-7, with 9 bases lining up with TRBD2. The germline CDR1 and CDR2 sequences are MNHEY and SVGAGI. The CDR3 extends over 15 amino acids. Trimming took 0 bases from V and 4 from J; bases not matched to a gene: 4. The CDR3 is CASSYSREGLYEQYF. In DNA, the CDR3 is TGTGCCAGCAGTTACTCGCGGGAGGGCCTTTACGAGCAGTACTTC.

The CDR3 DNA reads TGTGCCATCAGCAATTCCCCAACCGGGATCCACGAGAGAAGCCAGTTCTTC. Its protein is CAISNSPTGIHERSQFF. The chain is built from TRBV10-3 and TRBJ2-1; TRBD2 might be the D (5 bases). CDR1 is ENHRY, CDR2 SYGVKD, per germline. The CDR3 covers 17 residues. The V end lost 6 bases, the J end lost 13 bases, and 31 bases lay between the germline ends.

On this clone itself: Other DNA variants within this sample encode the same CDR3. The chain uses TRBV18 and TRBJ2-5; D uncertain. V was clipped by 3 bases and J by 1 base, with 0 bases between them. The CDR3 has 11 amino acids. Germline loops: CDR1 KGHSH, CDR2 LQKENI. CDR3 loop: CASSPQETQYF. The CDR3 nucleotides read TGTGCCAGCTCACCCCAAGAGACCCAGTACTTC.

The chain carries TRBV6-1 and TRBJ2-5, with a weak D call TRBD2 (5 bases). Germline CDR1 is MNHNS and CDR2 is SASEGT. V lost 7 bases, J lost 2 bases, and 14 bases lay in between. The CDR3 consists of 14 residues. The CDR3 loop reads CASKPGSWQETQYF. The CDR3 region has the DNA TGTGCCAGCAAACCGGGATCATGGCAAGAGACCCAGTACTTC.

The sample holds a few counts of this clone. V usage is TRBV27 and J usage is TRBJ1-6, with D hard to call. Germline V gene lookup returns CDR1 MNHEY and CDR2 SMNVEV (reference sequence). V was cut by 0 bases and J by 0 bases, with 12 bases left in between. This CDR3 contains 18 residues. Here the CDR3 DNA reads TGTGCCAGCAGTTTATCGGGCAGCGAGAGCTCCTATAATTCACCCCTCCACTTT. This translates into CASSLSGSESSYNSPLHF.

The J gene is TRBJ2-1, the V gene TRBV9, with TRBD1 as a possible D gene (6 bases). Germline V gives CDR1 SGDLS, CDR2 YYNGEE. The CDR3 totals 16 residues. The V end lost 2 bases, the J end lost 2 bases, and 14 bases lay between the germline ends. Here the CDR3 DNA reads TGTGCCAGCAGCGTGGGCCAGGGGATAACCTACAATGAGCAGTTCTTC. Protein sequence: CASSVGQGITYNEQFF.

This CDR3 reads CASSLVLGSTGELFF. The CDR3 bases are TGTGCCAGCAGCTTAGTTTTAGGTAGTACCGGGGAGCTGTTTTTT. The rearrangement links TRBV7-2 to TRBJ2-2; no clear D. Germline V gene lookup returns CDR1 SGHTA and CDR2 FQGNSA. V was trimmed by 1 base and J by 5 bases, leaving 11 bases between them. The CDR3 totals 15 residues.

This clone occurred once. A read error may produce the germline difference seen at one junction end. This sequence joins TRBV10-3 and TRBJ1-2, with no clear D. Germline V gives CDR1 ENHRY, CDR2 SYGVKD. The CDR3 has 12 residues. In DNA, the CDR3 is TGTGCCATCAGTGAGACGAACTTTGGCTACACCTTC. Protein: CAISETNFGYTF.

V usage is TRBV19 and J usage is TRBJ1-1; D not resolved. This CDR3 has 12 residues. Trimming left V 3 bases short and J 2 bases short, with 4 bases between. Per the germline V gene, CDR1 is LNHDA and CDR2 is SQIVND (reference sequence). CDR3 DNA sequence: TGTGCCAGTAGTATTTCTAACACTGAAGCTTTCTTT. It encodes CASSISNTEAFF.

The V gene is TRBV19, the J gene TRBJ1-5; D is undetermined. Germline V lookup: CDR1 LNHDA, CDR2 SQIVND (reference sequence). V shed 5 bases and J shed 3 bases, with 8 bases lying between them. CDR3 length: 13 amino acids. The CDR3 DNA sequence: TGTGCCAGTAGTCCTAATATCAATCAGCCCCAGCATTTT. Protein product: CASSPNINQPQHF.